The 18 T cell receptor beta chains below all came from one sample that was sequenced in a study of shared clonotypes between healthy human individuals. Profiling relied on immunoSEQ multiplex PCR, and the TCRdb table lists in-frame clones only, not all of them. Of roughly 1.4 million clones in the sample, approximately 98.5% were seen once. The specimen sequenced was naive CD4+ T cells sorted from blood. The subset: CD45RA+ positively selected. All receptors come from a man younger than 40 in good health.

V is TRBV5-1 and J is TRBJ2-1; 8 bases are shared with TRBD2. Looked up from germline, CDR1 is SGHRS and CDR2 is YFSETQ. Losses at the gene ends were 0 bases for V and 2 bases for J; bases not matched to a gene: 4. The CDR3 is made up of 16 amino acids. The CDR3 DNA is TGCGCCAGCAGCTTGGGAGCGGGAGCCACCTACAATGAGCAGTTCTTC. Protein sequence: CASSLGAGATYNEQFF.

This chain uses TRBV14 with TRBJ2-7; D is undetermined. Trimming left V 4 bases short and J 12 bases short, with 16 bases between. This CDR3 comprises 12 residues. Germline CDR1 SGHDN, CDR2 FVKESK. The CDR3 reads CASSPQGPTRYF. CDR3 nucleotide sequence: TGTGCCAGCAGCCCCCAAGGGCCCACGCGGTACTTC.

Comments on this clone: This sample includes further DNA sequences coding for the same CDR3. V usage is TRBV28 and J usage is TRBJ1-2; no clear D. Germline-derived CDR1 and CDR2 are MDHEN and SYDVKM. Trimming removed 6 bases from V and 8 bases from J, with 10 bases in between. The CDR3 covers 11 residues. Written as DNA, the CDR3 is TGTGCCAGCAGCCGACGCGGGGGCTACACCTTC. Translating gives CASSRRGGYTF.

The rearrangement joins TRBV5-1 to TRBJ2-5, with 8 bases that match TRBD1. This CDR3 has 14 residues. CDR1 and CDR2 from the germline V gene are SGHRS and YFSETQ. The junction had 9 bases not matched to a gene; V was cut back by 6 bases and J by 5 bases. The CDR3 reads CASTETGGGETQYF. As DNA, the CDR3 is TGCGCCAGCACCGAAACAGGGGGTGGCGAGACCCAGTACTTC.

The chain has TRBV7-2 and TRBJ1-2; 7 bases are shared with TRBD1. The V gene's germline CDR1 is SGHTA and CDR2 FQGNSA. The CDR3 is made up of 13 amino acids. After removal of 5 bases from V and 5 bases from J, the junction contained 5 bases not matched to a gene. The CDR3 DNA is TGTGCCAGCAGCCCGGACAGGTTATATGGCTACACCTTC. Protein product: CASSPDRLYGYTF.

The chain couples TRBV27 to TRBJ2-7; TRBD2 matches 9 bases. The germline gives CDR1 MNHEY, CDR2 SMNVEV (reference sequence). CDR3 length: 16 amino acids. The J segment lost 2 bases and the V segment lost 6 bases, leaving 11 bases of the junction unmatched. The CDR3 DNA is TGTGCCAGCAGCAGCCCCCGTACTAGCGGGCCCTACGAGCAGTACTTC. Translated, it gives CASSSPRTSGPYEQYF.

The V call is TRBV11-3, the J call TRBJ2-1; 9 nucleotides line up with TRBD2. The CDR3 has 18 residues. Germline lookup yields CDR1 SGHNT and CDR2 YENEEA. With 4 bases clipped from V and 5 bases from J, the junction kept 15 bases outside the gene matches. The CDR3 is CASSSPSRVAGVDNEQFF. CDR3 coding DNA: TGTGCCAGCAGCTCACCATCCCGCGTAGCGGGAGTTGACAATGAGCAGTTCTTC.

This chain connects TRBV19 to TRBJ2-7; 9 nucleotides agree with TRBD1. The V segment lost 5 bases and the J segment 0 bases; nucleotides outside the gene matches: 17. CDR3 size: 19 residues. The germline gives CDR1 LNHDA, CDR2 SQIVND (reference sequence). This chain's CDR3 is CASSPRGWTGAVFSYEQYF. Written as DNA, the CDR3 is TGTGCCAGTAGTCCCAGAGGGTGGACAGGGGCCGTTTTCTCCTACGAGCAGTACTTC.

This chain uses TRBV5-1 with TRBJ2-5, with D possibly TRBD2 on 7 matching bases. V lost 6 bases, J lost 4 bases, and 16 bases lay in between. Germline lookup yields CDR1 SGHRS and CDR2 YFSETQ. CDR3 size: 14 residues. This chain's CDR3 is CASTTGPGGETQYF. DNA of the CDR3: TGCGCCAGCACGACAGGCCCGGGAGGAGAGACCCAGTACTTC.

The chain joins TRBV7-6 to TRBJ2-5; maybe TRBD2 (9 bases). This CDR3 comprises 16 residues. The germline V and J ends were trimmed by 5 bases and 5 bases, with 21 bases remaining between them. Germline loops: CDR1 SGHVS, CDR2 FNYEAQ. CDR3 loop: CASSPGGLAGSETQYF. Written as DNA, the CDR3 is TGTGCCAGCAGCCCAGGGGGCCTAGCGGGGTCGGAGACCCAGTACTTC.

The chain uses TRBV6-4 and TRBJ2-2, with D unresolved. The germline V gene has CDR1 MRHNA and CDR2 SNTAGT. This CDR3 region has 13 residues. V lost 6 bases and J lost 6, with 11 bases in between. DNA of the CDR3: TGTGCCAGCAGCCGTTCGGAAGCCGGGGAGCTGTTTTTT. It specifies CASSRSEAGELFF.

The chain employs TRBV7-2 and TRBJ2-7; D perhaps matches TRBD1 (5 bases). The CDR3 runs to 15 residues. Germline assignment: CDR1 SGHTA and CDR2 FQGNSA. Trimming pared 5 bases from V and 2 bases from J, leaving 16 bases between. The DNA of the CDR3 is TGTGCCAGCAGCAATCAAGACAGCCTAGCCTACGAGCAGTACTTC. Protein sequence: CASSNQDSLAYEQYF.

The J gene is TRBJ2-7, the V gene TRBV7-2; D uncertain. Germline CDR1 reads SGHTA; CDR2 reads FQGNSA. Between the trimmed V and J ends, which lost 5 bases and 0 bases, there was a span of 17 bases. The CDR3 is 16 residues long. CDR3 amino acids: CASSPFPGEASYEQYF. The CDR3 DNA reads TGTGCCAGCAGCCCATTCCCGGGCGAGGCCTCCTACGAGCAGTACTTC.

J is TRBJ2-2 and V is TRBV21-1; TRBD1, the D gene given by the table, was not confirmed from the DNA. TRBV21-1 is listed as a pseudogene. The CDR3 runs 11 residues. The CDR3 DNA follows: TGTGCCAGCAGCAACACAGGGGAGCTGTTTTTT. Translated, it gives CASSNTGELFF.

The V and J genes are TRBV13 and TRBJ2-2; 10 bases are a match to TRBD2. Germline CDR1 is PRHDT and CDR2 is FYEKMQ (reference sequence). CDR3 length equals 17 residues. V trimming: 5 bases; J trimming: 6 bases; junction bases outside the gene matches: 12. CDR3 in DNA: TGTGCCAGCAGCCGACCAGAGGGACTAGCGATGCCCGGGGAGCTGTTTTTT. It translates to CASSRPEGLAMPGELFF.

The genes are TRBV19 and TRBJ2-7, with D possibly being TRBD1 or TRBD2 (5 bases each). This CDR3 is built from 15 residues. Trimming stripped 1 base from V and 2 bases from J, with 12 bases between. Germline CDR1 LNHDA, CDR2 SQIVND (reference sequence). The CDR3 coding sequence is TGTGCCAGTAGTATAGGAGGGGCAGGAACCTACGAGCAGTACTTC. It specifies CASSIGGAGTYEQYF.

This chain links TRBV5-1 with TRBJ2-3; weak D call: TRBD1 (5 bases). The germline V and J ends were trimmed by 0 bases and 5 bases, with 10 bases remaining between them. CDR1 and CDR2 (germline): SGHRS, YFSETQ. CDR3 size: 14 residues. The CDR3: CASSLGGGGDTQYF. The CDR3 DNA is TGCGCCAGCAGCTTGGGGGGCGGCGGAGATACGCAGTATTTT.

The chain recombines TRBV15 with TRBJ2-7; possibly TRBD2 for D (5 bases). Trimming removed 0 bases at V and 6 bases at J, with 6 bases between. Germline CDR1 reads LNHNV; CDR2 reads YYDKDF (reference sequence). This CDR3 is 12 amino acids long. CDR3 nucleotides: TGTGCCACCAGCAGAGATGAGGGCGAGCAGTACTTC. It codes for CATSRDEGEQYF.